These T cell receptor beta chains were read from a single sample in a study of T-cell reconstitution after alpha-beta-depleted transplantation in children. Using its own MiXCR run on the PCR reads, TCRdb lists one record per CDR3 protein. The sample holds some 200,000 distinct CDR3 sequences; just over 14% are singletons and the top ten take around 13%. The sequenced sample was PBMCs from the stem cell graft donor, obtained from the stem cell graft. These TCRs come from a human donor who donated a stem cell graft to a child with acute lymphoblastic leukemia. CDR3s leave out the opening cysteine and the closing phenylalanine or tryptophan. Each record gives: V gene, J gene, CDR3 protein.

TRBV7-2,TRBJ2-1,ASSPELAGGYNEQF
TRBV12-3/TRBV12-4,TRBJ2-3,ASSFFGDTQY
TRBV5-6,TRBJ2-7,ASCSGQGVMDEQY
TRBV5-1,TRBJ2-5,ASSLGDYEETQY
TRBV10-3,TRBJ2-7,AISESPPGTGRYEQY
TRBV5-1,TRBJ1-2,ASSAGDYGYT
TRBV5-1,TRBJ1-1,ATRGQVDTEAF
TRBV20-1,TRBJ1-1,SARLRRTTEAF
TRBV5-1,TRBJ2-1,ASSFPGLAGEQF
TRBV25-1,TRBJ2-7,ASSATQDRGDEQY
TRBV20-1,TRBJ2-5,SARGEAGEETQY
TRBV5-4,TRBJ1-1,ASSAGVGGITEAF
TRBV7-2,TRBJ2-3,ASSLGTRKSTDTQY
TRBV25-1,TRBJ2-1,ASSESGLADNEQF
TRBV7-2,TRBJ2-5,ASTDRGRIQETQY
TRBV12-3/TRBV12-4,TRBJ1-5,ASSLGTGSYNQPQH
TRBV4-1,TRBJ2-3,ASSQGLARGDTQY
TRBV27,TRBJ2-1,ASSPLLVQAGAYNEQF
TRBV6-1,TRBJ1-4,ASSDDRLF
TRBV5-1,TRBJ2-7,ASSALAGGYEQY
TRBV14,TRBJ2-1,ASSRWTSGNNEQF
TRBV12-3/TRBV12-4,TRBJ2-5,ASSFGSGRALGETQY
TRBV15,TRBJ2-1,ATSSGSSYNEQF
TRBV29-1,TRBJ2-7,SVGLAYEQY
TRBV12-3/TRBV12-4,TRBJ2-5,ASSFGPAGEGETQY
TRBV12-3/TRBV12-4,TRBJ1-1,ASRLNTEAF
TRBV5-1,TRBJ1-5,ASSLDPDQPQH
TRBV20-1,TRBJ2-4,SAPRGKQGSQY
TRBV5-8,TRBJ2-3,ASSLLDRDTDTQY
TRBV9,TRBJ2-1,ASSPHRTSGPNEQF
TRBV18,TRBJ2-4,ASSLNQWASGSKNSQY
TRBV7-9,TRBJ2-7,ASSGSWGPGEQY
TRBV5-6,TRBJ1-5,ASSLMGEEQPQH
TRBV10-3,TRBJ2-7,AISGGQGTYEQY
TRBV5-5,TRBJ2-4,ASSFGPGDIQY
TRBV6-2/TRBV6-3,TRBJ2-5,ASSKLAGVGETQY
TRBV6-1,TRBJ2-7,ASRNFRESSSEQY
TRBV20-1,TRBJ2-1,SARDSSAGGRAQF
TRBV5-6,TRBJ2-1,ASSPTGSANEQF
TRBV20-1,TRBJ2-2,SARDHHRTGESGELF
TRBV12-3/TRBV12-4,TRBJ2-5,ASSLGLTGTQY
TRBV18,TRBJ2-1,ASSPPGTPNEQF
TRBV7-8,TRBJ2-1,ASRPGTSGGIGEF
TRBV20-1,TRBJ2-7,SASTLRAGIGYEQY
TRBV29-1,TRBJ1-1,SVEVTAHTEAF
TRBV12-3/TRBV12-4,TRBJ1-5,ASSPRGQPQH
TRBV5-6,TRBJ2-3,ASSFPTGVVDTQY
TRBV20-1,TRBJ2-5,SARRIGGVETQY
TRBV6-2/TRBV6-3,TRBJ2-7,ASSYTRGPRVEQY
TRBV20-1,TRBJ2-3,SARDLGGFRQY
TRBV20-1,TRBJ2-1,SAPHPGQAYNEQF
TRBV20-1,TRBJ2-7,SARARTGQGDWYEQY
TRBV12-3/TRBV12-4,TRBJ1-6,ASSLVKGTGSPLH